This T cell receptor (beta chain) is from a study of T cell repertoires in cytomegalovirus infection. TCRdb passed the reads through MiXCR, listing each CDR3 protein once. The sample yields 400,000 or so distinct CDR3 sequences, about a sixth seen once. CDR1 is SGHVS, CDR2 FNYEAQ, per germline. The CDR3 is 14 amino acids. Trimming pared 1 base from V and 2 bases from J, leaving 9 bases between. This clonotype was detected ten times or more. The rearrangement links TRBV7-6 to TRBJ2-7; D is undetermined. The source is a human donor in good health (CMV status not recorded). Some clones in this sample may be carry-over from other donors' samples. Material for sequencing was PBMCs. CDR3 bases: TGTGCCAGCAGCTTAGTAGTATCGGCCTACGAGCAGTACTTC. Translated: CASSLVVSAYEQYF.